The rows below give T cell receptor beta chains drawn from one sample of a study of shared clonotypes between healthy human individuals. This table comes from immunoSEQ multiplex PCR, and its TCRdb copy is limited to in-frame clones, with some not included. The sample carries 2.3 million or so clones, approximately 93% recorded once. The sequenced material came from naive CD4+ T cells from PBMCs. Receptor source: a young man in good health. Some clones in this sample may be carry-over from other donors' samples. CDR3s include the opening cysteine and the closing phenylalanine or tryptophan. The D gene is left open where the match is weak. A clone size is listed for some rows: how often the clone was seen (once, few, many), or a class if it is expanded.

j_gene	abundance	v_gene	d_gene	CDR3aa	CDR3nt
TRBJ2-6	.	TRBV6-1	.	CALRGSGANVLTF	TGTGCCCTCCGGGGCTCTGGGGCCAACGTCCTGACTTTC
TRBJ2-7	.	TRBV5-1	.	CASSPQDGTYEQYF	TGCGCCAGCAGCCCCCAGGACGGAACCTACGAGCAGTACTTC
TRBJ1-2	.	TRBV28	.	CASSLTPGHSANYGYTF	TGTGCCAGCAGTTTAACCCCGGGACACTCGGCTAACTATGGCTACACCTTC
TRBJ2-1	.	TRBV30	.	CACPTGVYNEQFF	TGTGCCTGTCCCACCGGGGTATACAATGAGCAGTTCTTC
TRBJ2-5	.	TRBV5-1	.	CASRLAETQYF	TGCGCCAGCAGGTTAGCGGAGACCCAGTACTTC
TRBJ2-3	.	TRBV9	.	CASSVSGWSDTQYF	TGTGCCAGCAGCGTTTCCGGATGGTCAGATACGCAGTATTTT
TRBJ2-7	once	TRBV28	TRBD2	CASSSLAEYEQYF	TGTGCCAGCAGTTCACTAGCGGAATACGAGCAGTACTTC
TRBJ2-7	.	TRBV29-1	.	CSVEGEGDRGSVEGVHEQYF	TGCAGCGTTGAAGGGGAGGGCGACAGGGGATCTGTCGAAGGGGTACACGAGCAGTACTTC
TRBJ2-2	.	TRBV10-1	.	CASSGFPGGETGELFF	TGCGCCAGCAGTGGGTTTCCCGGCGGGGAAACCGGGGAGCTGTTTTTT
TRBJ2-7	.	TRBV2	TRBD1	CASIGQGGAYEQYF	TGTGCCAGCATTGGACAGGGAGGCGCCTACGAGCAGTACTTC
TRBJ2-2	.	TRBV5-1	.	CASSPLSGELFF	TGCGCCAGCAGCCCCCTTAGCGGGGAGCTGTTTTTT
TRBJ2-2	.	TRBV7-9	TRBD2	CASSLGLANTGELFF	TGTGCCAGCAGCTTAGGACTAGCTAACACCGGGGAGCTGTTTTTT
TRBJ2-7	.	TRBV18	.	CASSLRGILNSYEQYF	TGTGCCAGCTCACTAAGGGGCATTTTAAACTCCTACGAGCAGTACTTC
TRBJ2-7	.	TRBV7-9	.	CASSLSRGTYEQYF	TGTGCCAGCAGCTTATCTCGCGGAACCTACGAGCAGTACTTC
TRBJ2-5	.	TRBV6-1	.	CASSSLETQYF	TGTGCCAGCAGCTCCCTGGAGACCCAGTACTTC
TRBJ2-2	.	TRBV7-3	.	CASSLWGPVGTGELFF	TGTGCCAGCAGCTTGTGGGGTCCGGTTGGCACCGGGGAGCTGTTTTTT
TRBJ1-5	.	TRBV7-2	.	CASSSTGMGSNQPQHF	TGTGCCAGCAGCTCAACAGGGATGGGGAGCAATCAGCCCCAGCATTTT
TRBJ2-6	.	TRBV10-3	.	CAISAGIGANVLTF	TGTGCCATCAGTGCTGGCATCGGGGCCAACGTCCTGACTTTC
TRBJ2-1	.	TRBV2	.	CASTEEGLRVSYNEQFF	TGTGCCAGCACCGAGGAGGGCTTGCGGGTCTCCTACAATGAGCAGTTCTTC
TRBJ2-7	.	TRBV29-1	.	CSAGFAYEQYF	TGCAGCGCGGGATTCGCCTACGAGCAGTACTTC
TRBJ2-1	.	TRBV6-6	.	CASSGVDEQFF	TGTGCCAGCAGTGGTGTGGATGAGCAGTTCTTC
TRBJ2-7	.	TRBV27	TRBD1	CASSSWDRATYEQYF	TGTGCCAGCAGTTCCTGGGACAGGGCCACCTACGAGCAGTACTTC